Sequencing of this T cell receptor beta chain was carried out in a study of T cells expressing NK-cell markers. Study background: There were seven HCMV-seropositive donors and one seronegative donor among the eight sequenced.

Germline values: CDR1 SEHNR, CDR2 FQNEAQ (reference sequence). The CDR3 covers 15 residues. Reanalyzing the 5' RACE reads, TCRdb keeps one entry per CDR3 protein, without DNA. The sample includes about 160,000 distinct CDR3 sequences. This receptor was identified in a woman between 18 and 69 years old in good health. Specimen: blood T cells: a sorted CD56 or NKG2C T cell subset, CD4+ or CD8+ T cells, or bulk PBMC T cells (not recorded which). The chain uses TRBV7-9 and TRBJ2-5; the TRBD1 assignment by TCRdb is unverifiable without DNA. The CDR3 here is CASTYSRQAGETQYF. The full variable domain, with the rest looked up from reference TRBV7-9 and TRBJ2-5, is DTGVSQNPRHKITKRGQNVTFRCDPISEHNRLYWYRQTLGQGPEFLTYFQNEAQLEKSRLLSDRFSAERPKGSFSTLEIQRTEQGDSAMYLCASTYSRQAGETQYFGPGTRLLVL.